This T cell receptor beta chain appears in the sequencing data of a study of cytomegalovirus exposure and HLA in healthy donors. Study-wide findings and caveats: Relative to the approximately 670-donor mean, N-insertions were reportedly fewer in an Asian-associated ancestry cluster in a later analysis. The study listed some 160 cytomegalovirus-associated TCR beta chains.

V was pared by 0 bases and J by 5 bases, with 8 bases between. Germline V gene lookup returns CDR1 SGHVS and CDR2 FQNEAQ. The CDR3 is 14 amino acids. Researchers ran the PCR with 60 Vbeta and 13 Jbeta primers. Repertoires were generated with immunoSEQ multiplex PCR, while TCRdb's copy carries only in-frame clones and drops some. The sample includes 200,000 to 250,000 clones, roughly 82% of them seen just once. In the case of this clone: Its specificity is unknown.

The V and J genes are TRBV7-8 and TRBJ1-5, with D maybe TRBD1 (5 bases). The source of this sequence is a woman in her thirties or forties in good health and CMV-seropositive. The sequenced sample consisted of PBMCs. CDR3 in amino acids: CASSLADNYQPQHF. The CDR3 nucleotides read TGTGCCAGCAGCTTAGCGGACAATTATCAGCCCCAGCATTTT. Full variable domain (outside the CDR3, taken from reference TRBV7-8 and TRBJ1-5): GAGVSQSPRYKVAKRGQDVALRCDPISGHVSLFWYQQALGQGPEFLTYFQNEAQLDKSGLPSDRFFAERPEGSVSTLKIQRTQQEDSAVYLCASSLADNYQPQHFGDGTRLSIL.